This TCR beta chain was sequenced in a study of T cells expressing NK-cell markers. Study-wide points: Of the CD8+ T cell pool in about 6 donors, roughly 1.0-8% was accounted for by dominant NKG2C+ clonotypes.

TCRdb derives one entry per CDR3 protein from the 5' RACE reads, leaving out DNA. The record lists some 460,000 distinct CDR3 sequences, of which the ten most abundant hold approximately 1.4%. Note on this clonotype: Its antigen remains unidentified.

Germline assignment: CDR1 DFQATT and CDR2 SNEGSKA (reference sequence). The CDR3 is 13 residues long. V gene TRBV20-1 combines with J gene TRBJ2-1; TCRdb's D call, TRBD1, is unchecked because there is no DNA. Sequenced: blood T cells: a sorted CD56 or NKG2C T cell subset, CD4+ or CD8+ T cells, or bulk PBMC T cells (not recorded which). The receptor comes from a woman aged 45 to 65 in good health. The chain's CDR3 is CSAYRTAHNEQFF.